The next 23 T cell receptor beta chains were all read from a single sample in a study of shared clonotypes between healthy human individuals. Produced via immunoSEQ multiplex PCR; TCRdb's table is partial and in-frame only. This table holds about 1,900,000 clones, about 95% found once. CD45RO-negative, CCR7-selected cells formed the naive CD8 fraction, which excluded terminally differentiated effector memory CD45RA+ cells. The sequencing sample was made of naive CD8+ T cells sorted from blood. The receptors shown here come from a man younger than 35 in good health.

CDR3 sequence (DNA): TGTGCCAGTAGTATGGGCGAGAACTACGAGCAGTACTTC. This translates into CASSMGENYEQYF. The genes are TRBV19 and TRBJ2-7; unclear D gene. The germline gives CDR1 LNHDA, CDR2 SQIVND (reference sequence). There are 13 residues in the CDR3. Deletions cut 3 bases from V and 3 bases from J, with 9 bases between.

The chain joins TRBV5-8 to TRBJ2-1; a weak D match, TRBD2 (6 bases). CDR3 length: 16 amino acids. With 0 bases removed from V and 7 bases from J, the gap between germline ends came to 17 bases. Germline assignment: CDR1 SGHTS and CDR2 YDEGEE. The CDR3 reads CASSLEVWREWNEQFF. CDR3 DNA: TGTGCCAGCAGCTTGGAGGTCTGGCGGGAATGGAATGAGCAGTTCTTC.

This chain joins TRBV27 and TRBJ1-1; 7 bases map to TRBD1. CDR1 and CDR2 from the germline V gene are MNHEY and SMNVEV (reference sequence). This CDR3 is 11 amino acids long. Losses at the gene ends were 7 bases for V and 9 bases for J; bases not matched to a gene: 5. CDR3 loop: CASTSGGKAFF. For the CDR3, the DNA is TGTGCCAGCACCTCAGGGGGGAAAGCTTTCTTT.

The chain is built from TRBV13 and TRBJ2-3, with TRBD2 identical over 7 bases. Trimming took 0 bases from V and 0 from J; bases not matched to a gene: 0. CDR1 is PRHDT and CDR2 is FYEKMQ in the germline V gene (reference sequence). CDR3 length: 15 amino acids. In DNA form, the CDR3 reads TGTGCCAGCAGCTTAGGGACTAGCAGCACAGATACGCAGTATTTT. Translated: CASSLGTSSTDTQYF.

This clone was seen a handful of times. This specimen includes other DNA sequences encoding the same CDR3. The J gene is TRBJ2-1, the V gene TRBV5-4, with a weak D call TRBD2 (6 bases). V was shortened by 0 bases and J by 0 bases, with 10 bases between the two germline ends. CDR1 is SGHNT, CDR2 YYREEE, per germline (reference sequence). The CDR3 extends over 16 amino acids. In DNA form, the CDR3 reads TGTGCCAGCAGCTTGGGGGCGGGGAGCTCCTACAATGAGCAGTTCTTC. Amino acids: CASSLGAGSSYNEQFF.

The rearrangement uses TRBV6-1 and TRBJ2-3; D remains unclear. V was clipped by 2 bases and J by 2 bases, with 14 bases between them. From germline, CDR1 is MNHNS and CDR2 SASEGT. The CDR3 sequence is 16 residues long. The CDR3 sequence is CASSEYGERFTDTQYF. The CDR3, as DNA: TGTGCCAGCAGTGAATATGGGGAAAGGTTCACAGATACGCAGTATTTT.

V is TRBV4-1 and J is TRBJ1-4, with a tentative D call TRBD1 (5 bases). Trimming stripped 3 bases from V and 2 bases from J, with 19 bases between. Germline lookup yields CDR1 MGHRA and CDR2 YSYEKL. This CDR3 has 18 amino acids. Here the CDR3 reads CASSQVPGPRGTNEKLFF. CDR3 bases: TGCGCCAGCAGCCAGGTACCGGGACCAAGAGGGACTAATGAAAAACTGTTTTTT.

CDR3 sequence reads: CASSGTSSSAGTQYF. CDR3 DNA sequence: TGTGCCAGCAGCGGGACTTCTTCTAGTGCTGGGACCCAGTACTTC. V and J are TRBV9 and TRBJ2-5; a weak D match, TRBD2 (5 bases). The V end was cut by 3 bases, the J end by 7 bases, with 19 bases between. The CDR3 consists of 15 residues. CDR1 SGDLS and CDR2 YYNGEE come from the germline V gene. Based on the CDR3 plus reference TRBV9 and TRBJ2-5, the full variable domain is DSGVTQTPKHLITATGQRVTLRCSPRSGDLSVYWYQQSLDQGLQFLIQYYNGEERAKGNILERFSAQQFPDLHSELNLSSLELGDSALYFCASSGTSSSAGTQYFGPGTRLLVL.

The rearrangement uses TRBV4-1 and TRBJ1-2; D perhaps matches TRBD1 (5 bases). V lost 4 bases and J lost 1, with 13 bases in between. CDR1 and CDR2 (germline): MGHRA, YSYEKL. The CDR3 extends over 15 amino acids. CDR3 DNA sequence: TGCGCCAGCAGCCCCGTCTGGGGGAGTAACTATGGCTACACCTTC. This encodes CASSPVWGSNYGYTF.

The chain couples TRBV18 to TRBJ2-7; D is uncertain. The CDR3 is made up of 14 amino acids. Germline lookup yields CDR1 KGHSH and CDR2 LQKENI. Trimming shortened V by 3 bases and J by 5 bases, and 14 bases separated the two germline ends. As DNA, the CDR3 is TGTGCCAGCTCACCTCTGGAAGAGAGCCACGAGCAGTACTTC. Amino acids: CASSPLEESHEQYF.

This rearrangement joins TRBV27 to TRBJ2-3, with 13 bases aligning to TRBD2. The CDR3 runs 19 residues. CDR1 MNHEY and CDR2 SMNVEV come from the germline V gene (reference sequence). V was pared by 5 bases and J by 0 bases, with 11 bases of the junction left unmatched. The CDR3 sequence is CASSPIGTSGATSTDTQYF. The CDR3 DNA follows: TGTGCCAGCAGTCCCATAGGGACTAGCGGGGCAACTAGCACAGATACGCAGTATTTT.

V usage is TRBV11-3 and J usage is TRBJ2-3; D not certain. The germline gives CDR1 SGHNT, CDR2 YENEEA. The CDR3 has 15 residues. The V gene lost 0 bases and the J gene lost 8 bases, with 15 bases spanning the gap. The CDR3 coding sequence is TGTGCCAGCAGCTTAGAAGGCTCTACCTACCCTACGCAGTATTTT. It encodes CASSLEGSTYPTQYF.

The rearrangement uses TRBV5-6 and TRBJ1-2; D is uncertain. Trimming pared 0 bases from V and 0 bases from J, leaving 15 bases between. The CDR3 has 17 amino acids. The germline CDR1 and CDR2 sequences are SGHDT and YYEEEE. CDR3 in amino acids: CASSLERHGPSNYGYTF. DNA for the CDR3: TGTGCCAGCAGCTTGGAGAGGCACGGACCTTCTAACTATGGCTACACCTTC. Full variable domain (remainder filled in from reference TRBV5-6 and TRBJ1-2): DAGVTQSPTHLIKTRGQQVTLRCSPKSGHDTVSWYQQALGQGPQFIFQYYEEEERQRGNFPDRFSGHQFPNYSSELNVNALLLGDSALYLCASSLERHGPSNYGYTFGSGTRLTVV.

In regard to this clone: The sample has other DNA sequences that encode this CDR3 too. The chain carries TRBV5-6 and TRBJ2-7; D uncertain. The CDR3 is 12 residues long. Germline CDR1 and CDR2: SGHDT and YYEEEE. V was clipped by 4 bases and J by 0 bases, with 5 bases between them. The CDR3 DNA is TGTGCCAGCAGCCTCCTCTCCTACGAGCAGTACTTC. It is translated as CASSLLSYEQYF.

The DNA for the CDR3 is TGTGCCAGCAGCAAAGAGGGCCAGGGGGCCAATGAGCAGTTCTTC. Translation gives CASSKEGQGANEQFF. The chain is built from TRBV21-1 and TRBJ2-1; TRBD1, the table's D call, was not compared with the DNA. TRBV21-1 is annotated as a pseudogene. CDR3 length equals 15 residues.

This chain connects TRBV15 to TRBJ1-5; TRBD1 matches 10 bases. Germline loops: CDR1 LNHNV, CDR2 YYDKDF (reference sequence). The CDR3 is made up of 15 amino acids. After removal of 5 bases from V and 5 bases from J, the junction contained 6 bases not matched to a gene. For the CDR3, the DNA is TGTGCCACCAGCGGTCGGACAGGGGGGCATCAGCCCCAGCATTTT. Translated: CATSGRTGGHQPQHF.

This clone was picked up one time. The chain recombines TRBV11-2 with TRBJ2-3; the D is unclear. Looked up from germline, CDR1 is SGHAT and CDR2 is FQNNGV. Trimming removed 1 base at V and 2 bases at J, with 10 bases between. The CDR3 covers 15 residues. As DNA, the CDR3 is TGTGCCAGCAGCTTAGTAGGTCCCATCACAGATACGCAGTATTTT. This codes for CASSLVGPITDTQYF.

The chain couples TRBV29-1 to TRBJ2-1; D unresolved. In germline, CDR1 is SQVTM, CDR2 ANQGSEA. The CDR3 length is 15 residues. Trimming took 3 bases from V and 0 from J, leaving 12 bases between them. The CDR3 DNA follows: TGCAGCGTTGACCTGACTGACCACTCCTACAATGAGCAGTTCTTC. It yields the protein CSVDLTDHSYNEQFF.

This chain uses TRBV28 with TRBJ2-3; possible D gene TRBD2, 6 bases. V was pared by 4 bases and J by 0 bases, with 20 bases between. The CDR3 runs to 18 residues. CDR1 and CDR2 (germline): MDHEN, SYDVKM. The CDR3 DNA reads TGTGCCAGCAGTTGGGCCTACGATGAGGCGGGGAGCACAGATACGCAGTATTTT. Its translation: CASSWAYDEAGSTDTQYF.

On this clone itself: This specimen includes other DNA sequences encoding the same CDR3. V is TRBV28 and J is TRBJ1-1; possible D gene TRBD1, 6 bases. The CDR3 consists of 13 residues. The germline V gene encodes CDR1 MDHEN and CDR2 SYDVKM. V lost 2 bases and J lost 4, with 8 bases in between. CDR3 in amino acids: CASSLEGGTEAFF. CDR3 nucleotides: TGTGCCAGCAGTTTAGAAGGGGGCACTGAAGCTTTCTTT.

To note about this clone: Distinct nucleotide sequences in the sample also encode this CDR3. The V gene is TRBV6-5, the J gene TRBJ2-2; D is ambiguous. Trimming cost V 2 bases and J 1 base, with 8 bases left between them. This CDR3 contains 15 residues. Germline V gene lookup returns CDR1 MNHEY and CDR2 SVGAGI. CDR3 sequence: CASSYVWENTGELFF. The CDR3 DNA follows: TGTGCCAGCAGTTACGTATGGGAGAACACCGGGGAGCTGTTTTTT.

V usage is TRBV5-1 and J usage is TRBJ1-2, with 7 positions matching TRBD1. The CDR3 loop spans 15 amino acids. Trimming cost V 3 bases and J 6 bases; bases outside gene matches: 11. Germline-derived CDR1 and CDR2 are SGHRS and YFSETQ. In DNA form, the CDR3 reads TGCGCCAGCAGCTCGCCCGACAGGGAAATCGATGGCTACACCTTC. Amino acids: CASSSPDREIDGYTF.

The gene calls are TRBV19 and TRBJ1-6; maybe TRBD1 (5 bases). Germline CDR1 and CDR2: LNHDA and SQIVND (reference sequence). V lost 0 bases and J lost 8, with 11 bases in between. The CDR3 is 15 amino acids. CDR3 in amino acids: CASSIDGAFDSPLHF. The DNA for the CDR3 is TGTGCCAGTAGTATAGACGGGGCTTTTGATTCACCCCTCCACTTT.